Listed below are T cell receptor beta chains from one sample, sequenced in a study of blood T cell repertoires in COVID-19. The data were produced by immunoSEQ multiplex PCR, yet TCRdb's version contains in-frame clones alone and is incomplete. The repertoire holds fewer than 250,000 clones, with about 92% as singletons. Sequenced input: peripheral blood. These receptors were obtained from a man younger than 45 with acute or convalescent COVID-19. Each CDR3 is given with its conserved first and last residue. D genes are given only for firm matches. Size values are once, few and many counts, or a class for expanded clones, and some rows have none.

D: TRBD1
V: TRBV3-1/TRBV3-2
J: TRBJ2-2
size: NA
length: 15
CDR3: CASSPGTGSTGELFF
DNA: TGTGCCAGCAGTCCCGGGACAGGGTCCACCGGGGAGCTGTTTTTT

D: NA
V: TRBV5-6
J: TRBJ1-5
size: NA
length: 17
CDR3: CASSTRQATYGNQPQHF
DNA: TGTGCCAGCAGCACACGACAGGCCACATATGGCAATCAGCCCCAGCATTTT

D: TRBD1
V: TRBV15
J: TRBJ1-2
size: NA
length: 16
CDR3: CATSGHRGRFNYGYTF
DNA: TGTGCCACCAGCGGTCACAGGGGACGTTTCAACTATGGCTACACCTTC

D: TRBD2
V: TRBV5-1
J: TRBJ2-5
size: NA
length: 15
CDR3: CASSSRLAGGETQYF
DNA: TGCGCCAGCAGCTCCCGACTAGCGGGGGGGGAGACCCAGTACTTC

D: TRBD2
V: TRBV6-5
J: TRBJ2-1
size: NA
length: 15
CDR3: CASSYGTSGNNEQFF
DNA: TGTGCCAGCAGTTACGGGACTAGCGGTAACAATGAGCAGTTCTTC

D: TRBD1
V: TRBV7-8
J: TRBJ2-7
size: NA
length: 16
CDR3: CASSSYTGQGIGEQYF
DNA: TGTGCCAGCAGCTCATACACCGGACAGGGGATCGGTGAGCAGTACTTC

D: TRBD1
V: TRBV2
J: TRBJ1-4
size: once
length: 17
CDR3: CASSTTRGRSTNEKLFF
DNA: TGTGCCAGCAGTACCACCAGGGGGCGTTCAACTAATGAAAAACTGTTTTTT

D: TRBD1
V: TRBV30
J: TRBJ1-5
size: NA
length: 13
CDR3: CAWSGQGYQPQHF
DNA: TGTGCCTGGAGCGGACAGGGTTATCAGCCCCAGCATTTT

D: TRBD1
V: TRBV5-1
J: TRBJ1-6
size: NA
length: 16
CDR3: CASSTGQGHSNSPLHF
DNA: TGCGCCAGCAGCACCGGACAGGGTCACTCTAATTCACCCCTCCACTTT

D: TRBD1
V: TRBV24-1
J: TRBJ2-1
size: NA
length: 17
CDR3: CATSDPSPGQGVYEQFF
DNA: TGTGCCACCAGTGATCCGAGTCCGGGACAGGGTGTCTATGAGCAGTTCTTC